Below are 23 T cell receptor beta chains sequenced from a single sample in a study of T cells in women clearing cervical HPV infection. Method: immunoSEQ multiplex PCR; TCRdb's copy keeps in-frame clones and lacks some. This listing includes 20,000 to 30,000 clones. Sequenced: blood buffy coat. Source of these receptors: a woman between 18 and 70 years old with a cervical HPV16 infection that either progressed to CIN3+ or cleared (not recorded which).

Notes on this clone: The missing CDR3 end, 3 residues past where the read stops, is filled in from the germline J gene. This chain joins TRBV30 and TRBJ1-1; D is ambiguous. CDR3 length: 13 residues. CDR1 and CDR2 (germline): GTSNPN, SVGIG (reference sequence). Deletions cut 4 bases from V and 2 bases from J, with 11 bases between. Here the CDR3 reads CAWKPQLNTEAFF. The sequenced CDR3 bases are TGTGCCTGGAAACCTCAGTTAAACACTGAA.

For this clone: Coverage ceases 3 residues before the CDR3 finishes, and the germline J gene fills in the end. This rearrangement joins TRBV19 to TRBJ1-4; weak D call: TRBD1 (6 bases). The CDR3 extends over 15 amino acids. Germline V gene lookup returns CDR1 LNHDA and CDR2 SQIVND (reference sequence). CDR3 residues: CASSGEGGGNSPLFF. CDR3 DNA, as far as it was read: TGTGCCAGTAGTGGGGAAGGGGGGGGTAATTCACCA.

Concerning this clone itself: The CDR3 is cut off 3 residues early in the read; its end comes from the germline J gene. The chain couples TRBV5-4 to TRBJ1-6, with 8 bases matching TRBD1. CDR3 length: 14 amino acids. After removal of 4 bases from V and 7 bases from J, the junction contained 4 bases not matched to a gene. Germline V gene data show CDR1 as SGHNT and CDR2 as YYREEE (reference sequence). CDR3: CASSIDRGNSPLHF. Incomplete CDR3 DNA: TGTGCCAGCAGCATCGACAGGGGCAATTCACCC.

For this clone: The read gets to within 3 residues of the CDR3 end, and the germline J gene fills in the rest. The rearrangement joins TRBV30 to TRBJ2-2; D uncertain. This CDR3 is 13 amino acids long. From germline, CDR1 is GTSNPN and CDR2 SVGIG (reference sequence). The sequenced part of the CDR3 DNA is TGTGCCTGGAGATTCCTGGGCGAAGAAAAG. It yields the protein CAWRFLGEEK. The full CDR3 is CAWRFLGEEKLFF.

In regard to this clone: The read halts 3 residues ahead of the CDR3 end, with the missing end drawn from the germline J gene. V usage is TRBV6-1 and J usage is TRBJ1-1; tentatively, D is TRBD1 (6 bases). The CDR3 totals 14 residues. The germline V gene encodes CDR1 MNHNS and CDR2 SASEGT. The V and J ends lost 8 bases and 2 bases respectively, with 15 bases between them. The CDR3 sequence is CASRGGPTNTEAFF. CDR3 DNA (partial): TGTGCCAGCCGTGGGGGGCCTACCAACACTGAA.

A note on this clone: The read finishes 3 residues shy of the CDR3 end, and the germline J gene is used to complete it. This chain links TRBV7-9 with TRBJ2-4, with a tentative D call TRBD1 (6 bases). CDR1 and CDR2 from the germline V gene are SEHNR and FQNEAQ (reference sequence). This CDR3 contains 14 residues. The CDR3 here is CASSLTGNVYGQYF. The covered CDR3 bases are TGTGCCAGCAGCCTTACAGGGAACGTCTATGGT.

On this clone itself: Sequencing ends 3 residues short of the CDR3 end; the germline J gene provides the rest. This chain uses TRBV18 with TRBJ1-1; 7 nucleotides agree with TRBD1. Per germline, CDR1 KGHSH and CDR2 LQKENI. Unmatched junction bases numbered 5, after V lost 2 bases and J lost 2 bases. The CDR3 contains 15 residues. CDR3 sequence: CASSPSTGINTEAFF. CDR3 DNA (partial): TGTGCCAGCTCACCATCGACAGGGATTAACACTGAA.

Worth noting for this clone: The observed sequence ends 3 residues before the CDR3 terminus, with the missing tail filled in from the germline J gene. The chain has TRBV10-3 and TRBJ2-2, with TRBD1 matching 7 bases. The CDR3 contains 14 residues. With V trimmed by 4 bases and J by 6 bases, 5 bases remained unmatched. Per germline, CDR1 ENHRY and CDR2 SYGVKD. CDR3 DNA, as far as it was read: TGTGCCATCAGTGCCAGACAGGGCGCCGGGGAG. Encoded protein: CAISARQGAGE. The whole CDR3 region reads CAISARQGAGELFF.

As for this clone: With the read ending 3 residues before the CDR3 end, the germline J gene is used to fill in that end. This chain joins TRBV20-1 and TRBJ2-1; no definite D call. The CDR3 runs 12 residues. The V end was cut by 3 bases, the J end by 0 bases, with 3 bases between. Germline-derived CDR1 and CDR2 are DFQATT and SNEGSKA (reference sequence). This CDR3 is CSASGSYNEQFF. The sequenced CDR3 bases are TGCAGTGCTAGCGGCTCCTACAATGAG.

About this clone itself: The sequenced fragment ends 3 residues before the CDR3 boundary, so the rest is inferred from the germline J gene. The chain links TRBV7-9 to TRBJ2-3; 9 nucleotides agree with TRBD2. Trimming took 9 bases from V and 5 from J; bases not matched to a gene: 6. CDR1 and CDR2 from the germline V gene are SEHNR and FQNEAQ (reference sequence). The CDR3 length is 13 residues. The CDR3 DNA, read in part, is TGTGCCAGTGGCGGGGGGGCTGGAGATACG. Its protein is CASGGGAGDT. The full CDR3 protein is CASGGGAGDTQYF.

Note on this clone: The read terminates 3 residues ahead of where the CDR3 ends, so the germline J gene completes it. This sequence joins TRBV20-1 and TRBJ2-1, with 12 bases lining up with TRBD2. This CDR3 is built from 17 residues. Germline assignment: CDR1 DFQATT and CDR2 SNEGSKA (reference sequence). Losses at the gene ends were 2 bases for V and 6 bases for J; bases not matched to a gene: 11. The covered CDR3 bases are TGCAGTGCTAGACCTCGGGTACTAGCGGGAGGAATCAATGAG. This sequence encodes CSARPRVLAGGINE. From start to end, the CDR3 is CSARPRVLAGGINEQFF.

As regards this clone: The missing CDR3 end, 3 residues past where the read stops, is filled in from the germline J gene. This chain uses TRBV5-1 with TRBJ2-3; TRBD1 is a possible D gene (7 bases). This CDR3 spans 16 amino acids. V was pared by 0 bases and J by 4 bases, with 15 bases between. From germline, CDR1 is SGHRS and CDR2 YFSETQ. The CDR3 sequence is CASSLEGAPGADTQYF. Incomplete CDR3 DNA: TGCGCCAGCAGCTTGGAGGGGGCTCCGGGGGCAGATACG.

CDR3: CASTITGYGEKLFF. CDR3 bases read: TGTGCCAGCACGATTACAGGGTATGGGGAAAAA. J is TRBJ1-4 and V is TRBV19; weak D call: TRBD1 (6 bases). The DNA ends 3 residues before the CDR3 does, and the rest of the CDR3 is filled in from the germline J gene. CDR3 length: 14 residues. Germline V CDR1 and CDR2: LNHDA, SQIVND (reference sequence). Trimming cost V 9 bases and J 8 bases, with 19 bases left between them.

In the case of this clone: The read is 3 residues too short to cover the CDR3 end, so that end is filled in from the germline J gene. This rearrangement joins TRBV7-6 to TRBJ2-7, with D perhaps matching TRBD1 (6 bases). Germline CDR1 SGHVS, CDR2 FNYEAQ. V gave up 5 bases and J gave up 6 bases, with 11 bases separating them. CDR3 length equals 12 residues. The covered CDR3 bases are TGTGCCAGCAGCGCCTACAGGGCCGAG. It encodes CASSAYRAE. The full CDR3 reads CASSAYRAEQYF.

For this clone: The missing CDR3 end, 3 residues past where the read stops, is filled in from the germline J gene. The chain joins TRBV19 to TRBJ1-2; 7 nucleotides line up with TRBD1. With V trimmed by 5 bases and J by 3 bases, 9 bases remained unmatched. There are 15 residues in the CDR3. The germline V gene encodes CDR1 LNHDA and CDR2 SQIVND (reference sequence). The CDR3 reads CASSAAGTADYGYTF. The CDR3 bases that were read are TGTGCCAGTAGTGCGGCCGGGACAGCCGACTATGGC.

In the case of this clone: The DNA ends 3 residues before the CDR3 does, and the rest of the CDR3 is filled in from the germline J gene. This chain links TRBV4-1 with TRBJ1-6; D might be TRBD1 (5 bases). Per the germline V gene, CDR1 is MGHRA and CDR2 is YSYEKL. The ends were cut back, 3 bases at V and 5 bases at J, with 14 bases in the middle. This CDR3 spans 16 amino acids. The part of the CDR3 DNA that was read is TGCGCCAGCAGCCAGCCGGGACTTTTTAATAATTCACCC. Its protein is CASSQPGLFNNSP. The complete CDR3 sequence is CASSQPGLFNNSPLHF.

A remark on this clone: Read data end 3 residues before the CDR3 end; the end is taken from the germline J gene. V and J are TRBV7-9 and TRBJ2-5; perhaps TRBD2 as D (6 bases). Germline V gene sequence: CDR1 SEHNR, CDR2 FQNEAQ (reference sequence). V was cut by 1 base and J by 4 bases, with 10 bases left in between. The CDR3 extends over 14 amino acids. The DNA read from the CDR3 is TGTGCCAGCAGCTTAGGCGGGGTGGGAGAGACC. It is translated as CASSLGGVGET. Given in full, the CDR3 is CASSLGGVGETQYF.

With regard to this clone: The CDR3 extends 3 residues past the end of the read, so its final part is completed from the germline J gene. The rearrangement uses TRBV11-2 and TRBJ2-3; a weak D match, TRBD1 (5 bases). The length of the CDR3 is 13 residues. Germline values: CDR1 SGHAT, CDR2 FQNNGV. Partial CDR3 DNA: TGTGCCGTCTCTAGGGGCAGGCAAGAGACG. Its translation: CAVSRGRQET. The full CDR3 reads CAVSRGRQETQYF.

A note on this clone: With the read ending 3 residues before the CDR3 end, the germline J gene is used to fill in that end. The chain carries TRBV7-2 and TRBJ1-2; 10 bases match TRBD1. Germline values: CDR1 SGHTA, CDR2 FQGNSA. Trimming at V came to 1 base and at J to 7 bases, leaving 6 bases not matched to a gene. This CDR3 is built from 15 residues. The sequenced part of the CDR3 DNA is TGTGCCAGCAGCTTAGTGGGGACAGGGGAACGTGGC. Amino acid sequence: CASSLVGTGERG. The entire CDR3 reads CASSLVGTGERGYTF. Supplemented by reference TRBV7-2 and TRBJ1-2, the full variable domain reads GAGVSQSPSNKVTEKGKDVELRCDPISGHTALYWYRQSLGQGLEFLIYFQGNSAPDKSGLPSDRFSAERTGGSVSTLTIQRTQQEDSAVYLCASSLVGTGERGYTFGSGTRLTVV.

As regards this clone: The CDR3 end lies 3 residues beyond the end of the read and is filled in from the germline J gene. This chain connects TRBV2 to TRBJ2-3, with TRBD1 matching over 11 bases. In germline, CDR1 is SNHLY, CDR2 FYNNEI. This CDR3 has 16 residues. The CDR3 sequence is CASQGGDRGTRETQYF. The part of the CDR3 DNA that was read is TGTGCCAGCCAGGGAGGGGACAGGGGGACTCGGGAGACG.

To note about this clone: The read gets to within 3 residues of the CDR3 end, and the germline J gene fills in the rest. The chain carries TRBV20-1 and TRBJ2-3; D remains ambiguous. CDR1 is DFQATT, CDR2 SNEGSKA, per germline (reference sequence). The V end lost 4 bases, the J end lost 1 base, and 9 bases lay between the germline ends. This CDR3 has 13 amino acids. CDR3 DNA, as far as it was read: TGCAGTGCTACCCGGTCCGGCACAGATACG. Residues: CSATRSGTDT. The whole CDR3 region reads CSATRSGTDTQYF.

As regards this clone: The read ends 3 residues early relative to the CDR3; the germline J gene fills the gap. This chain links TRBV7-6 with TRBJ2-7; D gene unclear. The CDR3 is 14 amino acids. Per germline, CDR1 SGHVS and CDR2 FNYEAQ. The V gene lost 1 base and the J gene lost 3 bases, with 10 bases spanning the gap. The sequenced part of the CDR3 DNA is TGTGCCAGCAGCTTAGACGGTTATCACTACGAG. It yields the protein CASSLDGYHYE. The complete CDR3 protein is CASSLDGYHYEQYF.

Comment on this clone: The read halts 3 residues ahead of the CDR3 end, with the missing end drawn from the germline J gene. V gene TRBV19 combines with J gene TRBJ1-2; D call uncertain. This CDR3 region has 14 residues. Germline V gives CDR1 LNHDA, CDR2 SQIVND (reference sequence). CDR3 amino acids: CASSMTSYSDTYTF. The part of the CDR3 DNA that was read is TGTGCCAGTAGTATGACTAGCTACTCAGATACC.